The 28 T cell receptor beta chains listed next were all sequenced from one sample in a study of T-cell memory formation after mild COVID-19. One entry per CDR3 protein, called by TCRdb with MiXCR from the 5' RACE reads. This sample has hundreds of thousands of distinct CDR3 sequences, with roughly 20% found just once. Sequences were obtained from PBMCs or a T cell subset sorted from them (not recorded which). The receptors shown here come from an adult woman who had mild COVID-19 (a few samples of this study predate the infection). Cell type and time point are not known.

Only a few counts were recorded for this clonotype. This rearrangement joins TRBV7-8 to TRBJ1-5; possibly TRBD1 for D (6 bases). V gave up 1 base and J gave up 0 bases, with 7 bases separating them. The CDR3 totals 15 residues. The V gene's germline CDR1 is SGHVS and CDR2 FQNEAQ. The CDR3 protein is CASSLGDTSNQPQHF. DNA of the CDR3: TGTGCCAGCAGCTTAGGGGACACTAGCAATCAGCCCCAGCATTTT.

The V and J genes are TRBV5-1 and TRBJ2-3; D gene ambiguous. Trimming removed 4 bases from V and 2 bases from J, with 14 bases in between. Germline lookup yields CDR1 SGHRS and CDR2 YFSETQ. This CDR3 comprises 15 residues. The CDR3 nucleotides are TGCGCCAGCAGCCCAACCCGCGCTAACACAGATACGCAGTATTTT. Its protein product is CASSPTRANTDTQYF.

The chain is built from TRBV5-1 and TRBJ1-4; D not certain. Per germline, CDR1 SGHRS and CDR2 YFSETQ. This CDR3 region has 15 residues. V lost 4 bases, J lost 5 bases, and 15 bases lay in between. Written as DNA, the CDR3 is TGCGCCAGCAGCCCGTCTCGCTCCTCGAATGAAAAACTGTTTTTT. It specifies CASSPSRSSNEKLFF. Using reference TRBV5-1 and TRBJ1-4 for the parts outside the CDR3, the full variable domain is KAGVTQTPRYLIKTRGQQVTLSCSPISGHRSVSWYQQTPGQGLQFLFEYFSETQRNKGNFPGRFSGRQFSNSRSEMNVSTLELGDSALYLCASSPSRSSNEKLFFGSGTQLSVL.

This clonotype was recorded a few times. This sequence joins TRBV12-3 or TRBV12-4 and TRBJ2-1; 8 bases fit TRBD2. CDR3 length equals 15 residues. Trimming cost V 6 bases and J 4 bases; bases outside gene matches: 8. The CDR3 region has the DNA TGTGCCAGCAGCTTCGACGGCGGGGGGTACAATGAGCAGTTCTTC. Translated, it gives CASSFDGGGYNEQFF.

This clonotype was recorded at least ten times. The chain carries TRBV6-4 and TRBJ2-6; TRBD1 is a possible D gene (5 bases). CDR3 length equals 15 residues. Germline loops: CDR1 MRHNA, CDR2 SNTAGT. V shed 4 bases and J shed 0 bases, with 7 bases lying between them. CDR3 loop: CASSGTNSGANVLTF. In nucleotides, the CDR3 is TGTGCCAGCAGTGGGACAAACTCTGGGGCCAACGTCCTGACTTTC.

V usage is TRBV13 and J usage is TRBJ2-7, with 8 bases lining up with TRBD2. V shed 1 base, J shed 3 bases, and the junction held 5 bases outside the gene matches. Germline CDR1 PRHDT, CDR2 FYEKMQ (reference sequence). The CDR3 is 15 amino acids. CDR3 DNA sequence: TGTGCCAGCAGCTTAGCAGGGACTAGAGGCTACGAGCAGTACTTC. Protein product: CASSLAGTRGYEQYF.

The chain carries TRBV6-5 and TRBJ1-6, with D possibly matching TRBD1 (5 bases). This CDR3 comprises 16 residues. Trimming pared 4 bases from V and 10 bases from J, leaving 20 bases between. Germline V gene lookup returns CDR1 MNHEY and CDR2 SVGAGI. Here the CDR3 reads CASSFLTGLGESPLHF. The CDR3 bases are TGTGCCAGCAGTTTTTTAACGGGCCTGGGGGAATCACCCCTCCACTTT.

This clonotype was seen a handful of times. The rearrangement joins TRBV27 to TRBJ2-1; D is uncertain. This CDR3 is 15 amino acids long. V lost 2 bases, J lost 0 bases, and 8 bases lay in between. The germline gives CDR1 MNHEY, CDR2 SMNVEV (reference sequence). Written as DNA, the CDR3 is TGTGCCAGCAGTTTAGACTCCTTCTCCTACAATGAGCAGTTCTTC. It is translated as CASSLDSFSYNEQFF.

The chain combines TRBV14 with TRBJ1-2; no clear D gene. V was cut by 0 bases and J by 4 bases, with 9 bases left in between. The CDR3 extends over 14 amino acids. Germline loops: CDR1 SGHDN, CDR2 FVKESK. The CDR3 region is CASSQEQGFYGYTF. The CDR3 nucleotides read TGTGCCAGCAGCCAAGAACAAGGGTTCTATGGCTACACCTTC.

This clonotype was seen ten or more times. The chain uses TRBV18 and TRBJ2-5; no clear D gene. The V end lost 8 bases, the J end lost 1 base, and 11 bases lay between the germline ends. Per germline, CDR1 KGHSH and CDR2 LQKENI. The CDR3 sequence is 13 residues long. The CDR3 nucleotides are TGTGCCAGCAGCCCCCTCTCCCAAGAGACCCAGTACTTC. It is translated as CASSPLSQETQYF.

This clonotype was detected only a few times. The V call is TRBV9, the J call TRBJ1-2, with D possibly TRBD1 on 5 matching bases. CDR1 is SGDLS and CDR2 is YYNGEE in the germline V gene. This CDR3 is built from 17 residues. V gave up 1 base and J gave up 1 base, with 17 bases separating them. CDR3 residues: CASSVSAGVQVNYGYTF. The CDR3 DNA follows: TGTGCCAGCAGCGTAAGCGCGGGGGTACAGGTTAACTATGGCTACACCTTC. Full variable domain (outside the CDR3, taken from reference TRBV9 and TRBJ1-2): DSGVTQTPKHLITATGQRVTLRCSPRSGDLSVYWYQQSLDQGLQFLIQYYNGEERAKGNILERFSAQQFPDLHSELNLSSLELGDSALYFCASSVSAGVQVNYGYTFGSGTRLTVV.

This clonotype has only a few counts. The chain uses TRBV20-1 and TRBJ2-3; 8 nucleotides agree with TRBD2. Germline lookup yields CDR1 DFQATT and CDR2 SNEGSKA (reference sequence). The ends lost 5 bases at V and 4 bases at J; junction bases unmatched: 11. This CDR3 has 15 residues. CDR3 DNA: TGCAGTGCTCCCCTTAGCGGGGATTTGGCAGATACGCAGTATTTT. Protein product: CSAPLSGDLADTQYF.

The chain joins TRBV20-1 to TRBJ1-2; possibly TRBD1 for D (6 bases). Germline-derived CDR1 and CDR2 are DFQATT and SNEGSKA (reference sequence). This CDR3 has 14 residues. The ends were cut back, 1 base at V and 3 bases at J, with 12 bases in the middle. CDR3 sequence: CSARAGGADYGYTF. The DNA of the CDR3 is TGCAGTGCTAGAGCGGGGGGCGCGGACTATGGCTACACCTTC.

This clonotype was observed a single time. The V call is TRBV29-1, the J call TRBJ2-1; D may be TRBD2 (5 bases). V was clipped by 4 bases and J by 0 bases, with 16 bases between them. Germline assignment: CDR1 SQVTM and CDR2 ANQGSEA. The CDR3 sequence is 16 residues long. The CDR3: CSVVGVEDPSYNEQFF. The DNA for the CDR3 is TGCAGCGTTGTGGGCGTGGAGGACCCCTCCTACAATGAGCAGTTCTTC.

Only a few counts were recorded for this clonotype. The chain carries TRBV6-6 and TRBJ2-3, with D possibly matching TRBD2 (5 bases). Germline values: CDR1 MNHNY, CDR2 SVGAGI (reference sequence). V was trimmed by 5 bases and J by 0 bases, leaving 15 bases between them. CDR3 size: 16 residues. The CDR3 region is CASSPPSSLSTDTQYF. The CDR3 nucleotides read TGTGCCAGCAGTCCGCCTTCTAGCCTGAGCACAGATACGCAGTATTTT.

This chain joins TRBV30 and TRBJ2-7; TRBD1 is a possible D gene (5 bases). V was pared by 3 bases and J by 7 bases, with 19 bases between. This CDR3 is built from 14 residues. Germline values: CDR1 GTSNPN, CDR2 SVGIG (reference sequence). CDR3 in amino acids: CAWSSGIGRSEQYF. CDR3 bases: TGTGCCTGGAGCTCAGGGATAGGACGTTCTGAGCAGTACTTC.

The genes are TRBV2 and TRBJ2-2, with 9 bases fitting TRBD1. Germline CDR1 SNHLY, CDR2 FYNNEI. The J segment lost 3 bases and the V segment lost 4 bases, leaving 3 bases of the junction unmatched. CDR3 length equals 15 residues. DNA of the CDR3: TGTGCCAGCAGTGTACAGGGGGCATACACCGGGGAGCTGTTTTTT. This codes for CASSVQGAYTGELFF.

The chain has TRBV20-1 and TRBJ2-1, with 8 bases fitting TRBD2. CDR1 and CDR2 (germline): DFQATT, SNEGSKA (reference sequence). This CDR3 contains 14 residues. With V trimmed by 6 bases and J by 5 bases, 9 bases remained unmatched. The DNA for the CDR3 is TGCAGTGCGATGGGCGGGAGGATAAACAATGAGCAGTTCTTC. Translated, it gives CSAMGGRINNEQFF.

This rearrangement joins TRBV25-1 to TRBJ1-2, with D hard to call. The CDR3 totals 13 residues. Germline-derived CDR1 and CDR2 are MGHDK and SYGVNS. The ends were cut back, 8 bases at V and 4 bases at J, with 14 bases in the middle. The CDR3 nucleotides read TGTGCCAGCGCCGGGAGCAGAGGCTATGGCTACACCTTC. Residues: CASAGSRGYGYTF.

This clonotype occurred many times. The chain recombines TRBV12-3 or TRBV12-4 with TRBJ2-1, with no clear D. V dropped 0 bases and J dropped 12 bases, with 12 bases sitting between them. CDR3 length: 13 residues. The CDR3 DNA reads TGTGCCAGCAGTTTAGCTGAAAGTCGTGGGCAGTTCTTC. Translated, it gives CASSLAESRGQFF.

This rearrangement joins TRBV6-5 to TRBJ2-1; 7 nucleotides agree with TRBD2. The V gene end was trimmed by 6 bases and the J gene end by 5 bases; junction bases not matched to a gene: 13. The CDR3 is 16 amino acids. Looked up from germline, CDR1 is MNHEY and CDR2 is SVGAGI. The chain's CDR3 is CASRPHLLAVNNEQFF. CDR3 DNA sequence: TGTGCCAGCAGACCCCACCTTCTAGCGGTAAACAATGAGCAGTTCTTC.

The rearrangement joins TRBV5-1 to TRBJ1-1, with D perhaps matching TRBD1 (5 bases). The V end was cut by 4 bases, the J end by 3 bases, with 19 bases between. Germline CDR1 SGHRS, CDR2 YFSETQ. This CDR3 is built from 16 residues. This chain's CDR3 is CASSPSYLRDHTEAFF. The DNA for the CDR3 is TGCGCCAGCAGCCCCTCTTATCTCAGGGACCACACTGAAGCTTTCTTT.

The chain couples TRBV7-2 to TRBJ1-6, with 8 bases matching TRBD1. V lost 4 bases to trimming and J lost 7 bases; unmatched junction nucleotides: 12. The V gene's germline CDR1 is SGHTA and CDR2 FQGNSA. This CDR3 has 17 residues. This CDR3 is CASSSRTGPSSNSPLHF. In DNA form, the CDR3 reads TGTGCCAGCAGCTCAAGGACAGGGCCATCGTCGAATTCACCCCTCCACTTT. Full variable domain (remainder filled in from reference TRBV7-2 and TRBJ1-6): GAGVSQSPSNKVTEKGKDVELRCDPISGHTALYWYRQSLGQGLEFLIYFQGNSAPDKSGLPSDRFSAERTGGSVSTLTIQRTQQEDSAVYLCASSSRTGPSSNSPLHFGNGTRLTVT.

The chain joins TRBV2 to TRBJ2-1; tentative D call: TRBD1 (6 bases). The V gene's germline CDR1 is SNHLY and CDR2 FYNNEI. The CDR3 length is 17 residues. V shed 8 bases and J shed 2 bases, with 22 bases lying between them. CDR3 coding DNA: TGTGCCAGCTTTTCCAGGGGCTGGTCGCGAGCCTACAATGAGCAGTTCTTC. Amino acid sequence: CASFSRGWSRAYNEQFF. Combining the CDR3 with reference TRBV2 and TRBJ2-1 gives the whole variable domain EPEVTQTPSHQVTQMGQEVILRCVPISNHLYFYWYRQILGQKVEFLVSFYNNEISEKSEIFDDQFSVERPDGSNFTLKIRSTKLEDSAMYFCASFSRGWSRAYNEQFFGPGTRLTVL.

The chain carries TRBV12-3 or TRBV12-4 and TRBJ1-1; TRBD1 aligns across 8 bases. V lost 11 bases to trimming and J lost 4 bases; unmatched junction nucleotides: 9. The CDR3 is 13 amino acids. For the CDR3, the DNA is TGTGCCGGGGGCGACAGGGGCAGCACTGAAGCTTTCTTT. It translates to CAGGDRGSTEAFF.

CDR3 sequence reads: CASSLTYRTTEETQYF. Written as DNA, the CDR3 is TGTGCCAGCAGCTTAACCTATCGGACTACCGAAGAGACCCAGTACTTC. The V gene is TRBV7-9, the J gene TRBJ2-5; maybe TRBD2 (6 bases). Germline loops: CDR1 SEHNR, CDR2 FQNEAQ (reference sequence). V was shortened by 2 bases and J by 3 bases, with 16 bases between the two germline ends. The CDR3 has 16 residues. Supplemented by reference TRBV7-9 and TRBJ2-5, the full variable domain reads DTGVSQNPRHKITKRGQNVTFRCDPISEHNRLYWYRQTLGQGPEFLTYFQNEAQLEKSRLLSDRFSAERPKGSFSTLEIQRTEQGDSAMYLCASSLTYRTTEETQYFGPGTRLLVL.

A single count supports this clonotype. The rearrangement joins TRBV20-1 to TRBJ1-5; TRBD1 might be the D (5 bases). This CDR3 has 12 residues. The V end was cut by 3 bases, the J end by 7 bases, with 10 bases between. Looked up from germline, CDR1 is DFQATT and CDR2 is SNEGSKA (reference sequence). Here the CDR3 DNA reads TGCAGTGCTAGTGAAGGGGCACAGCCCCAGCATTTT. Residues: CSASEGAQPQHF.

A few counts support this clonotype. J is TRBJ2-1 and V is TRBV7-3; possibly TRBD2 for D (6 bases). Germline values: CDR1 SGHTA, CDR2 FQGTGA. Trimming took 2 bases from V and 5 from J, leaving 16 bases between them. This CDR3 has 16 residues. The CDR3 DNA sequence: TGTGCCAGCAGCTTAGATTTCACGGGGGACCACAATGAGCAGTTCTTC. It encodes CASSLDFTGDHNEQFF.